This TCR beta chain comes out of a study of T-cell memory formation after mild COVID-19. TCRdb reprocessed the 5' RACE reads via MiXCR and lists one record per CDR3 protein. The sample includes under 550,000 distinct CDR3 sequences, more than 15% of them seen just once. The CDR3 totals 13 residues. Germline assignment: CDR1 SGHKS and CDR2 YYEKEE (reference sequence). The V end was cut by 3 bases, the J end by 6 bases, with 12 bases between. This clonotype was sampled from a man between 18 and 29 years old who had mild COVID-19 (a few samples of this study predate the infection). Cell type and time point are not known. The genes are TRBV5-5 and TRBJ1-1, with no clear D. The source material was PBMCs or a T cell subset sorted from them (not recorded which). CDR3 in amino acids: CASSSWGSPEAFF. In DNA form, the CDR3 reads TGTGCCAGCAGCTCCTGGGGTAGCCCTGAAGCTTTCTTT. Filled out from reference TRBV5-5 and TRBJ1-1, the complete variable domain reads DAGVTQSPTHLIKTRGQQVTLRCSPISGHKSVSWYQQVLGQGPQFIFQYYEKEERGRGNFPDRFSARQFPNYSSELNVNALLLGDSALYLCASSSWGSPEAFFGQGTRLTVV.